The 21 T cell receptor beta chains below come from one sample, sequenced in a study of siplizumab effects on memory and regulatory T cells. Data came from immunoSEQ multiplex PCR; TCRdb stores just in-frame clones and leaves some out. The table includes roughly 100,000 clones, over 85% detected once. Sequences were obtained from Tregs sorted from blood. These receptors originate from a human donor in good health.

The rearrangement joins TRBV11-3 to TRBJ1-1; TRBD1 might be the D (5 bases). The CDR3 sequence is 15 residues long. With 0 bases removed from V and 6 bases from J, the gap between germline ends came to 14 bases. In germline, CDR1 is SGHNT, CDR2 YENEEA. The CDR3 sequence: CASSLEGPHWSEAFF. The DNA of the CDR3 is TGTGCCAGCAGCTTAGAGGGGCCCCATTGGTCTGAAGCTTTCTTT.

The J gene is TRBJ2-7, the V gene TRBV11-2, with 7 bases fitting TRBD1. The CDR3 consists of 17 residues. The V gene end was trimmed by 5 bases and the J gene end by 2 bases; junction bases not matched to a gene: 15. Per germline, CDR1 SGHAT and CDR2 FQNNGV. The chain's CDR3 is CASSLRGERGLTYEQYF. The DNA for the CDR3 is TGTGCCAGCAGCCTCCGGGGTGAGAGGGGGCTAACCTACGAGCAGTACTTC.

V and J are TRBV7-8 and TRBJ2-5; D uncertain. Trimming cost V 5 bases and J 4 bases, with 5 bases left between them. CDR3 size: 11 residues. Germline V gene lookup returns CDR1 SGHVS and CDR2 FQNEAQ. DNA for the CDR3: TGTGCCAGCAGCCCAAGAGAGACCCAGTACTTC. Translating it yields CASSPRETQYF.

The chain has TRBV15 and TRBJ2-1; 8 bases fit TRBD2. Germline V gene data show CDR1 as LNHNV and CDR2 as YYDKDF (reference sequence). V shed 1 base, J shed 4 bases, and the junction held 6 bases outside the gene matches. The CDR3 is 16 amino acids. The CDR3 nucleotides read TGTGCCACCAGCAGAGCGGGTAGCGGGATATACAATGAGCAGTTCTTC. This translates into CATSRAGSGIYNEQFF.

V usage is TRBV27 and J usage is TRBJ1-4, with TRBD1 matching 7 bases. V was clipped by 6 bases and J by 3 bases; unmatched bases: 7. The germline CDR1 and CDR2 sequences are MNHEY and SMNVEV (reference sequence). The CDR3 is 15 amino acids. The CDR3 protein is CASRDSGGPNEKLFF. For the CDR3, the DNA is TGTGCCAGCAGAGATTCAGGGGGACCTAATGAAAAACTGTTTTTT. Drawing the rest from reference TRBV27 and TRBJ1-4, the complete variable domain is EAQVTQNPRYLITVTGKKLTVTCSQNMNHEYMSWYRQDPGLGLRQIYYSMNVEVTDKGDVPEGYKVSRKEKRNFPLILESPSPNQTSLYFCASRDSGGPNEKLFFGSGTQLSVL.

This chain uses TRBV18 with TRBJ2-5; 8 bases fit TRBD1. This CDR3 contains 14 residues. The germline V gene has CDR1 KGHSH and CDR2 LQKENI. V shed 3 bases, J shed 5 bases, and the junction held 5 bases outside the gene matches. The CDR3, as DNA: TGTGCCAGCTCACCGGGACAGGCGAGGGAGACCCAGTACTTC. It is translated as CASSPGQARETQYF.

On this clone: Other DNA variants within this sample encode the same CDR3. The gene calls are TRBV25-1 and TRBJ1-1, with D tentatively TRBD1 (5 bases). V lost 3 bases and J 5 bases, leaving 7 bases between the germline ends. This CDR3 has 12 amino acids. Germline V gene lookup returns CDR1 MGHDK and CDR2 SYGVNS. CDR3 bases: TGTGCCAGCAGTGAGACAGCGACTGAAGCTTTCTTT. It is translated as CASSETATEAFF.

This chain connects TRBV27 to TRBJ1-2; the match to TRBD1 covers 7 bases. This CDR3 spans 13 amino acids. Looked up from germline, CDR1 is MNHEY and CDR2 is SMNVEV (reference sequence). The V segment lost 5 bases and the J segment 4 bases; nucleotides outside the gene matches: 4. CDR3 coding DNA: TGTGCCAGCAGTCTGGCAGGGGGCTATGGCTACACCTTC. It specifies CASSLAGGYGYTF.

This chain links TRBV6-1 with TRBJ1-5, with D hard to call. In germline, CDR1 is MNHNS, CDR2 SASEGT. The V and J ends lost 3 bases and 6 bases respectively, with 12 bases between them. This CDR3 has 14 amino acids. In DNA form, the CDR3 reads TGTGCCAGCAGTGACCGGTCCTTTGGTCAGCCCCAGCATTTT. Encoded protein: CASSDRSFGQPQHF.

The V call is TRBV18, the J call TRBJ2-7, with D perhaps matching TRBD1 (6 bases). There are 14 residues in the CDR3. The germline V and J ends were trimmed by 1 base and 7 bases, with 14 bases remaining between them. Germline CDR1 reads KGHSH; CDR2 reads LQKENI. The CDR3 DNA sequence: TGTGCCAGCTCACCACAACAGGGTTTAGGGGAGCAGTACTTC. The encoded protein is CASSPQQGLGEQYF.

The chain carries TRBV5-1 and TRBJ1-2; D perhaps matches TRBD1 (5 bases). Between the trimmed V and J ends, which lost 5 bases and 3 bases, there was a span of 8 bases. The germline V gene has CDR1 SGHRS and CDR2 YFSETQ. This CDR3 is built from 12 residues. The CDR3 loop reads CASRGVDYGYTF. DNA of the CDR3: TGCGCCAGCAGGGGGGTAGACTATGGCTACACCTTC.

This clone was detected only once. CDR3 protein: CASSLEGPDQPQHF. CDR3 sequence (DNA): TGTGCCAGCAGTTTAGAAGGGCCCGATCAGCCCCAGCATTTT. This chain connects TRBV27 to TRBJ1-5; D is undetermined. The germline V gene has CDR1 MNHEY and CDR2 SMNVEV (reference sequence). This CDR3 has 14 amino acids. Trimming took off 2 bases at V and 5 bases at J, with 10 bases between the two ends.

This chain uses TRBV6-1 with TRBJ2-7; D is ambiguous. This CDR3 has 11 amino acids. V shed 4 bases and J shed 12 bases, with 13 bases lying between them. Germline-derived CDR1 and CDR2 are MNHNS and SASEGT. DNA of the CDR3: TGTGCCAGCAGTGGGTTAAATCGAGGGTACTTC. Amino acid sequence: CASSGLNRGYF.

The V and J genes are TRBV14 and TRBJ1-2; D gene uncertain. V was cut by 1 base and J by 3 bases, with 3 bases left in between. In germline, CDR1 is SGHDN, CDR2 FVKESK. The length of the CDR3 is 12 residues. Here the CDR3 reads CASSQVDYGYTF. CDR3 DNA: TGTGCCAGCAGCCAAGTTGACTATGGCTACACCTTC.

The chain carries TRBV30 and TRBJ1-2; weak D call: TRBD1 (6 bases). Per germline, CDR1 GTSNPN and CDR2 SVGIG (reference sequence). The ends were cut back, 2 bases at V and 4 bases at J, with 11 bases in the middle. The CDR3 contains 13 residues. CDR3 nucleotides: TGTGCCTGGAGTACAGGGTCGTCCTATGGCTACACCTTC. Translation gives CAWSTGSSYGYTF. Variable domain in full (rest from reference TRBV30 and TRBJ1-2): SQTIHQWPATLVQPVGSPLSLECTVEGTSNPNLYWYRQAAGRGLQLLFYSVGIGQISSEVPQNLSASRPQDRQFILSSKKLLLSDSGFYLCAWSTGSSYGYTFGSGTRLTVV.

This chain uses TRBV7-8 with TRBJ2-1, with TRBD2 matching over 8 bases. Germline V lookup: CDR1 SGHVS, CDR2 FQNEAQ. The CDR3 loop spans 15 amino acids. V shed 4 bases, J shed 5 bases, and the junction held 7 bases outside the gene matches. The CDR3: CASSWLGTRDNEQFF. Here the CDR3 DNA reads TGTGCCAGCAGCTGGCTCGGGACTAGAGACAATGAGCAGTTCTTC.

The V gene is TRBV5-1, the J gene TRBJ2-7; possibly TRBD2 for D (6 bases). This CDR3 is 15 amino acids long. The germline gives CDR1 SGHRS, CDR2 YFSETQ. With 5 bases removed from V and 0 bases from J, the gap between germline ends came to 15 bases. CDR3 DNA: TGCGCCAGCAGAAGGAGGGAAACCGGCTCCTACGAGCAGTACTTC. As protein: CASRRRETGSYEQYF.

The chain uses TRBV5-1 and TRBJ1-2; a weak D match, TRBD1 (6 bases). Per the germline V gene, CDR1 is SGHRS and CDR2 is YFSETQ. The CDR3 is made up of 15 amino acids. The V and J ends lost 4 bases and 4 bases respectively, with 17 bases between them. The CDR3 protein is CASSPAQGKGYGYTF. The CDR3 DNA sequence: TGCGCCAGCAGCCCCGCGCAGGGGAAGGGCTATGGCTACACCTTC.

This clone appeared a single time. The chain combines TRBV5-8 with TRBJ1-2; D ambiguous. Germline V gene sequence: CDR1 SGHTS, CDR2 YDEGEE. The CDR3 has 12 amino acids. Trimming stripped 4 bases from V and 7 bases from J, with 11 bases between. CDR3 bases: TGTGCCAGCAGCCCCACCGGGTCTGGCTACACCTTC. It translates to CASSPTGSGYTF.

The chain uses TRBV27 and TRBJ1-5; 8 bases agree with TRBD1. J was trimmed by 2 bases and V by 4 bases; bases with no gene match: 1. CDR3 length: 14 amino acids. Per germline, CDR1 MNHEY and CDR2 SMNVEV (reference sequence). CDR3 sequence reads: CASSSDRGNQPQHF. The CDR3 region has the DNA TGTGCCAGCAGTTCGGACAGGGGCAATCAGCCCCAGCATTTT.

The chain employs TRBV5-4 and TRBJ2-7, with unresolved D. The V end lost 4 bases, the J end lost 2 bases, and 10 bases lay between the germline ends. The CDR3 loop spans 13 amino acids. Looked up from germline, CDR1 is SGHNT and CDR2 is YYREEE (reference sequence). CDR3 amino acids: CASSPSPTYEQYF. In nucleotides, the CDR3 is TGTGCCAGCAGCCCCTCCCCGACCTACGAGCAGTACTTC.